The 26 T cell receptor beta chains reported below all come from one sample, sequenced in a study of shared clonotypes between healthy human individuals. Assay: immunoSEQ multiplex PCR; the TCRdb copy retains only in-frame clones and omits some. Of around 1.4 million clones in the sample, approximately 98.5% were seen once. Sequenced material: naive CD4+ T cells sorted from blood. Subset specified: CD45RA+ positively selected. These TCRs come from a man aged 25-40 years in good health.

V usage is TRBV5-1 and J usage is TRBJ1-2; the D gene is possibly TRBD1 (6 bases). Germline V gives CDR1 SGHRS, CDR2 YFSETQ. The CDR3 runs to 12 residues. Trimming removed 6 bases at V and 8 bases at J, with 14 bases between. CDR3: CASTSGVRGYTF. The CDR3 DNA follows: TGCGCCAGCACCTCAGGGGTGAGAGGCTACACCTTC.

The chain employs TRBV5-1 and TRBJ2-3; 12 bases align to TRBD2. Germline V gene data show CDR1 as SGHRS and CDR2 as YFSETQ. The CDR3 loop spans 17 amino acids. V gave up 1 base and J gave up 2 bases; unmatched junction bases: 5. CDR3 sequence: CASSLILAGGLTDTQYF. In DNA, the CDR3 is TGCGCCAGCAGCTTGATCCTAGCGGGAGGGCTCACAGATACGCAGTATTTT.

This clone was seen a single time. V and J are TRBV25-1 and TRBJ1-2; D ambiguous. Germline assignment: CDR1 MGHDK and CDR2 SYGVNS. There are 11 residues in the CDR3. The germline V and J ends were trimmed by 6 bases and 6 bases, with 8 bases remaining between them. CDR3 sequence reads: CASSQLNGYTF. The CDR3, as DNA: TGTGCCAGCAGCCAGTTAAATGGCTACACCTTC.

The gene calls are TRBV6-1 and TRBJ2-7, with 11 positions matching TRBD2. Losses at the gene ends were 8 bases for V and 6 bases for J; bases not matched to a gene: 6. CDR1 is MNHNS, CDR2 SASEGT, per germline. This CDR3 comprises 13 residues. CDR3 nucleotide sequence: TGTGCCAGCGGAACTAGCGGGAGAGGCGAGCAGTACTTC. Translation gives CASGTSGRGEQYF.

The CDR3 here is CASSLGIPGELFF. DNA for the CDR3: TGTGCCAGCAGCTTGGGGATTCCCGGGGAGCTGTTTTTT. The V call is TRBV11-3, the J call TRBJ2-2; D is uncertain. This CDR3 has 13 residues. Germline CDR1 and CDR2: SGHNT and YENEEA. Trimming took 3 bases from V and 6 from J, leaving 8 bases between them.

The rearrangement joins TRBV5-5 to TRBJ2-7, with 8 positions matching TRBD2. Germline V gives CDR1 SGHKS, CDR2 YYEKEE (reference sequence). Trimming cost V 0 bases and J 6 bases; bases outside gene matches: 8. This CDR3 has 15 amino acids. The CDR3 nucleotides read TGTGCCAGCAGCTTGGTAACCGGGAGGGCCATCGAGCAGTACTTC. Translating it yields CASSLVTGRAIEQYF.

The chain is built from TRBV7-9 and TRBJ2-7; 9 positions match TRBD1. The CDR3 covers 14 residues. With 3 bases clipped from V and 5 bases from J, the junction kept 5 bases outside the gene matches. Germline CDR1 is SEHNR and CDR2 is FQNEAQ (reference sequence). CDR3 DNA sequence: TGTGCCAGCAGCTTGGGGGACAGGGCGGACGAGCAGTACTTC. Translated, it gives CASSLGDRADEQYF.

This clone appeared once. The chain combines TRBV6-5 with TRBJ1-2, with unresolved D. Germline values: CDR1 MNHEY, CDR2 SVGAGI. CDR3 length: 12 amino acids. Trimming took 7 bases from V and 7 from J, leaving 13 bases between them. CDR3: CASTTPGSGYTF. The CDR3 nucleotides are TGTGCCAGCACCACCCCGGGGTCTGGCTACACCTTC.

The V gene is TRBV7-2, the J gene TRBJ2-7; no firm D call. The CDR3 is 16 residues long. Germline lookup yields CDR1 SGHTA and CDR2 FQGNSA. Trimming took off 2 bases at V and 4 bases at J, with 18 bases between the two ends. The CDR3 is CASSLKKASQIYEQYF. DNA of the CDR3: TGTGCCAGCAGCTTAAAGAAAGCTTCACAGATTTACGAGCAGTACTTC.

The rearrangement joins TRBV25-1 to TRBJ2-7, with 9 bases lining up with TRBD1. V dropped 5 bases and J dropped 7; count of bases not matched to a gene: 9. Germline V gene sequence: CDR1 MGHDK, CDR2 SYGVNS. The CDR3 sequence is 14 residues long. CDR3 residues: CASSPTGGIFEQYF. In DNA form, the CDR3 reads TGTGCCAGCAGTCCGACAGGGGGTATTTTTGAGCAGTACTTC.

This chain uses TRBV6-6 with TRBJ2-7, with 7 positions matching TRBD2. Germline-derived CDR1 and CDR2 are MNHNY and SVGAGI (reference sequence). J was trimmed by 7 bases and V by 6 bases; bases with no gene match: 9. The CDR3 is 13 amino acids. Here the CDR3 DNA reads TGTGCCAGCAGCCAGGCCCAAGCGGGGGAGCAGTACTTC. Its protein product is CASSQAQAGEQYF.

On this clone itself: Other DNA sequences in this specimen translate into the identical CDR3. The rearrangement uses TRBV28 and TRBJ1-1; 7 bases agree with TRBD1. Trimming took 5 bases from V and 1 from J; bases not matched to a gene: 4. Per the germline V gene, CDR1 is MDHEN and CDR2 is SYDVKM. CDR3 length equals 14 residues. CDR3 sequence (DNA): TGTGCCAGCAGTCCGACAGGGTGGAACACTGAAGCTTTCTTT. This encodes CASSPTGWNTEAFF.

V gene TRBV21-1 combines with J gene TRBJ1-4. TRBV21-1 is a pseudogene locus. The CDR3 runs to 15 residues. CDR3 protein: CASSWTVATNEKLFF. The CDR3 coding sequence is TGTGCCAGCAGCTGGACGGTTGCAACTAATGAAAAACTGTTTTTT.

The gene calls are TRBV9 and TRBJ2-7; 10 bases are shared with TRBD2. The V gene end was trimmed by 0 bases and the J gene end by 2 bases; junction bases not matched to a gene: 5. From germline, CDR1 is SGDLS and CDR2 YYNGEE. CDR3 length: 16 residues. CDR3 region: CASSVVSSGSPYEQYF. For the CDR3, the DNA is TGTGCCAGCAGCGTAGTCTCTAGCGGGAGCCCCTACGAGCAGTACTTC.

Remarks on this clone: This same CDR3 is encoded by further DNA sequences in the sample. The chain is built from TRBV29-1 and TRBJ1-1; no reliable D call. Germline CDR1 and CDR2: SQVTM and ANQGSEA. Trimming left V 7 bases short and J 1 base short, with 4 bases between. CDR3 length equals 10 residues. The CDR3 nucleotides read TGCAGCGGAGAGAACACTGAAGCTTTCTTT. Encoded protein: CSGENTEAFF.

The chain is built from TRBV30 and TRBJ2-3; D not resolved. The germline V gene encodes CDR1 GTSNPN and CDR2 SVGIG (reference sequence). Trimming removed 6 bases from V and 3 bases from J, with 13 bases in between. The CDR3 totals 13 residues. The DNA for the CDR3 is TGTGCCTGCTCTCCTGAGTCGACAGATACGCAGTATTTT. It encodes CACSPESTDTQYF.

The J gene is TRBJ2-6, the V gene TRBV5-1; 8 bases are a match to TRBD1. Trimming removed 0 bases from V and 0 bases from J; junction bases left unmatched: 5. Germline V gene lookup returns CDR1 SGHRS and CDR2 YFSETQ. The CDR3 is 18 residues long. The CDR3 DNA reads as TGCGCCAGCAGCTTGGATGCAGGGGGCGTCTCTGGGGCCAACGTCCTGACTTTC. Amino acid sequence: CASSLDAGGVSGANVLTF.

The chain uses TRBV29-1 and TRBJ2-6, with D perhaps matching TRBD1 (6 bases). The CDR3 sequence is 15 residues long. The germline V and J ends were trimmed by 4 bases and 0 bases, with 10 bases remaining between them. The V gene's germline CDR1 is SQVTM and CDR2 ANQGSEA. In DNA form, the CDR3 reads TGCAGCGTTGGACAGGCGTCCTCTGGGGCCAACGTCCTGACTTTC. Translation gives CSVGQASSGANVLTF.

The chain joins TRBV6-5 to TRBJ1-2; 9 bases are shared with TRBD1. Trimming took 6 bases from V and 7 from J; bases not matched to a gene: 9. CDR3 length: 14 residues. Germline V CDR1 and CDR2: MNHEY, SVGAGI. The CDR3 DNA reads TGTGCCAGCAGCCGGGACAGGGCATTTTTTGGCTACACCTTC. Translation: CASSRDRAFFGYTF.

This rearrangement joins TRBV29-1 to TRBJ2-3, with D perhaps being TRBD1 or TRBD2 (6 bases each). The CDR3 sequence is 16 residues long. Germline V gene sequence: CDR1 SQVTM, CDR2 ANQGSEA. V shed 3 bases and J shed 1 base, with 17 bases lying between them. In DNA, the CDR3 is TGCAGCGTTGACGAGGGGGGCAGACCCCGCACAGATACGCAGTATTTT. Protein sequence: CSVDEGGRPRTDTQYF.

The chain employs TRBV7-2 and TRBJ2-5; D is possibly TRBD1 (5 bases). CDR1 and CDR2 (germline): SGHTA, FQGNSA. This CDR3 spans 16 amino acids. Trimming removed 0 bases at V and 6 bases at J, with 17 bases between. CDR3 protein: CASSLAGSSYRQTQYF. Written as DNA, the CDR3 is TGTGCCAGCAGCTTAGCCGGGTCTTCGTACAGGCAGACCCAGTACTTC.

DNA of the CDR3: TGTGCCAGCAGCACCCCCGGGACAACAGCCTACGAGCAGTACTTC. The encoded protein is CASSTPGTTAYEQYF. The chain recombines TRBV5-4 with TRBJ2-7, with D perhaps matching TRBD1 (6 bases). CDR3 length equals 15 residues. V was cut by 4 bases and J by 2 bases, with 16 bases left in between. Germline assignment: CDR1 SGHNT and CDR2 YYREEE (reference sequence). Using reference TRBV5-4 and TRBJ2-7 for the parts outside the CDR3, the full variable domain is ETGVTQSPTHLIKTRGQQVTLRCSSQSGHNTVSWYQQALGQGPQFIFQYYREEENGRGNFPPRFSGLQFPNYSSELNVNALELDDSALYLCASSTPGTTAYEQYFGPGTRLTVT.

This rearrangement joins TRBV14 to TRBJ2-7; D may be TRBD1 (5 bases). The CDR3 contains 15 residues. In germline, CDR1 is SGHDN, CDR2 FVKESK. Trimming took 4 bases from V and 4 from J, leaving 17 bases between them. The CDR3 loop reads CASSRITGSFYEQYF. The CDR3 DNA reads TGTGCCAGCAGCCGGATTACAGGTTCGTTTTACGAGCAGTACTTC.

The chain has TRBV10-3 and TRBJ2-7, with D possibly matching TRBD1 (5 bases). Looked up from germline, CDR1 is ENHRY and CDR2 is SYGVKD. There are 14 residues in the CDR3. V lost 7 bases and J 1 base, leaving 14 bases between the germline ends. CDR3 region: CAINRQPDSYEQYF. The CDR3 DNA reads TGTGCCATCAACCGACAGCCCGATTCCTACGAGCAGTACTTC.

The genes are TRBV21-1 and TRBJ2-7. TRBV21-1 is marked as a pseudogene. The CDR3 has 9 amino acids. CDR3 residues: CASCRDPSF. The CDR3 DNA is TGTGCCAGCTGCCGGGACCCCTCCTTC.

In nucleotides, the CDR3 is TGCGCCAGCAGCTGGTCCGCGGGTGGAGAGACCCAGTACTTC. Its protein is CASSWSAGGETQYF. The rearrangement uses TRBV5-1 and TRBJ2-5, with a weak D call TRBD2 (5 bases). V lost 3 bases and J lost 4, with 13 bases in between. In germline, CDR1 is SGHRS, CDR2 YFSETQ. The CDR3 has 14 residues.